This T cell receptor beta chain was identified during a study of blood T cell repertoires in COVID-19. The table came from immunoSEQ multiplex PCR; TCRdb's copy has only in-frame clones and leaves some out. The table lists around 180,000 clones, roughly four fifths of them singletons. This CDR3 has 18 amino acids. In germline, CDR1 is SEHNR, CDR2 FQNEAQ (reference sequence). V lost 2 bases to trimming and J lost 0 bases, with 18 bases between them. The sample consisted of peripheral blood. The TCR was taken from a human donor in a cohort sampled during active COVID-19. The rearrangement links TRBV7-9 to TRBJ2-3, with D possibly matching TRBD2 (6 bases). CDR3 nucleotides: TGTGCCAGCAGCTTACTTCTGGGAGCTAGCGCGAGCACAGATACGCAGTATTTT. Its protein product is CASSLLLGASASTDTQYF.